This T cell receptor beta chain appears in the sequencing data of a study of identical twins (TCRdb year 2016). Some background on the complete study: To test whether fetal clonotypes persist, this study deep-sequenced TCR alpha and beta repertoires from monozygotic twins, from unrelated adults of various ages, and from cord blood. To rule out contamination, the twin experiments were replicated at different times with different library preparation protocols. General findings and caveats noted by the study authors: Zero-insertion analyses could be partly confounded by invariant T cells such as MAIT and iNKT, although diverse VJ usage argued against such confounding for most clonotypes. Abundant cord blood beta clonotypes had fewer insertions, young adult naive repertoires showed a similar but weaker trend, and memory repertoires showed no such trend. A weaker excess of twin sharing was found in beta out-of-frame sequences because the signal-to-noise ratio was lowered by fewer shared sequences. Compared with coincidental sharing between unrelated individuals, out-of-frame TCR alpha sequences shared between twins had an excess of sequences with low generation probability. Because the same donors could not be followed over many years, conclusions were based on cross-sectional statistical analysis. Recombination models systematically underestimated out-of-frame TCR alpha sharing in monozygotic twins but agreed with sharing between unrelated individuals.

Every donor was a healthy Caucasian. CDR1 and CDR2 were assigned from the germline V gene as KGHSY and FQNENV. The CDR3 covers 13 residues, taking in both the cysteine and the phenylalanine. Solely the CDR3 DNA is kept, with 39 bases framed from the first base. Concerning this clonotype itself: The antigen it binds to is not known. One end of the junction fails to match germline, which may point to a read error.

Library preparation was by 5' RACE. TCRdb names Illumina HiSeq 2000 as the instrument used. A universal primer binding site was added through template switching, and the final cDNA carried a unique molecular identifier so that TCR cDNA molecules could be counted accurately. First-strand cDNA for TCR alpha and beta chains was synthesized from specific primers in the conserved constant-segment region. To control for contamination, every cDNA library was double barcoded, receiving both a SMART-Mk sample barcode and Illumina barcodes. TruSeq adapter sequences along with Illumina sample barcodes were introduced in two successive PCR steps. The Illumina HiSeq platform was used with custom primers to sequence TCR alpha and beta cDNA libraries. The study's own analysis went as follows. Unique molecular identifiers were extracted from raw reads with MiGEC, and CDR3 positions were determined with MiXCR. Recombination models were inferred per individual with the repgenHMM and IGoR tools using an EM algorithm. The tcR package in R was used for shared clonotype analysis, with sharing normalized by the product of cloneset sizes. To study raw recombination free of thymic and clonal selection effects, out-of-frame nonproductive sequences were analyzed. Through fastp at Q25 and MiXCR, TCRdb rebuilt clones from the public reads, retaining in-frame beta chains. Entries are consolidated by CDR3 protein sequence, retaining the most common genes and DNA. The V and J calls and clone size come from TCRdb's table, not from the authors' own analysis. The sample profile shows 1,800,000 or so distinct CDR3 sequences; under 35% of them were found once. The leading ten clones occupy about 0.3% of the sample.

The V and J genes are TRBV16 and TRBJ2-7, and perhaps TRBD1 as D gene, on 6 matching bases. Sequencing was done on a sample of cord blood. This sequence was found in a newborn girl in good health. The CDR3 sequence is CASSQNRAYERYF. At the DNA level, the sequence is TGTGCCAGCAGCCAAAACAGGGCCTACGAGCGGTACTTC.